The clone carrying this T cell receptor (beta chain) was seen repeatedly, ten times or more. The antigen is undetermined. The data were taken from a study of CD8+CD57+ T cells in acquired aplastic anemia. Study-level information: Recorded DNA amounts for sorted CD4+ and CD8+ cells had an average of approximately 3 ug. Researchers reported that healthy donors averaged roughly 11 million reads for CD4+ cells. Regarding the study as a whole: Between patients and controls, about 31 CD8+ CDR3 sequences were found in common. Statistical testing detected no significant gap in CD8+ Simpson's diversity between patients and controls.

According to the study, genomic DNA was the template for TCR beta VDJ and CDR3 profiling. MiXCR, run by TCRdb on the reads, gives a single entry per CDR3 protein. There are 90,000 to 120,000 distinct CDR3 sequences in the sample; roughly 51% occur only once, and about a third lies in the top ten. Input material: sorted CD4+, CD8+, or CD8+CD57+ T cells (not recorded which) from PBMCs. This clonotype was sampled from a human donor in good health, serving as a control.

The CDR3 spells CASSPGGSSYNEQFF. Written as DNA, the CDR3 is TGTGCCAGCAGTCCAGGGGGGAGCTCCTACAATGAGCAGTTCTTC. The chain is built from TRBV7-3 and TRBJ2-1, with a weak D call TRBD1 (7 bases). V was clipped by 6 bases and J by 0 bases, with 12 bases between them. The CDR3 is made up of 15 amino acids. Germline V gives CDR1 SGHTA, CDR2 FQGTGA.